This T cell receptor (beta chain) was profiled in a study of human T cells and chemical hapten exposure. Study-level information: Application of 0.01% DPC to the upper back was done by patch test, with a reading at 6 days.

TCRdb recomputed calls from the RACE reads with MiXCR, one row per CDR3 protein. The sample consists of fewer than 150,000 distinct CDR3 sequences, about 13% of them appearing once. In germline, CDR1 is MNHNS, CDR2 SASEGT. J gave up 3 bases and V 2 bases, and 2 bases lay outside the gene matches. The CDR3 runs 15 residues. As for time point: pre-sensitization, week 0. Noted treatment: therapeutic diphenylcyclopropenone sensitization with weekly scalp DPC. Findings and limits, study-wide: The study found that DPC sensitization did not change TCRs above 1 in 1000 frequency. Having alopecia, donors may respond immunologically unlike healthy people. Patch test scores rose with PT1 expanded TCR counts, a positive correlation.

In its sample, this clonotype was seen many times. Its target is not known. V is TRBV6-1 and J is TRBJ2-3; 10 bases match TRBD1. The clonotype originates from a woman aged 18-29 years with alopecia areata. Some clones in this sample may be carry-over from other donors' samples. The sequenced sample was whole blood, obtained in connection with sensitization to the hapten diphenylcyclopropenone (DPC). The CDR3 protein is CASSEWDRGTDTQYF. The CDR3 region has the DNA TGTGCCAGCAGTGAATGGGACAGGGGTACAGATACGCAGTATTTT.